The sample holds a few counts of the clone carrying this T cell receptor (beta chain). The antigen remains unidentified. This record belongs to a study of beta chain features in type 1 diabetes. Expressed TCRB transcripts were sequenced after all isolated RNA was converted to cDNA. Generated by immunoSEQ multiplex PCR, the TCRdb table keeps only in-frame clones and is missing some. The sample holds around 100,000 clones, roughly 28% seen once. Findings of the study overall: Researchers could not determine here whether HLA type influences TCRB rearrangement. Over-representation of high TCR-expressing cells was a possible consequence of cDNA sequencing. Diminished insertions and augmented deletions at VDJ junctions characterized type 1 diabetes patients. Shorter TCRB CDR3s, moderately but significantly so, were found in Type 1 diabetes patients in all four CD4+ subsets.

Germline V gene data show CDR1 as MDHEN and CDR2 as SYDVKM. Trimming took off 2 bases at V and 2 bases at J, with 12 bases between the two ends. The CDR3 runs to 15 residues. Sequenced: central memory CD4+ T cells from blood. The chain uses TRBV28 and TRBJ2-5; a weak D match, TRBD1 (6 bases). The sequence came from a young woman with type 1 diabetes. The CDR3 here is CASSLGGPRQETQYF. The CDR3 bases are TGTGCCAGCAGTTTAGGGGGCCCCCGGCAAGAGACCCAGTACTTC.